This T cell receptor (beta chain) was retrieved from a study of blood T cell repertoires in COVID-19. The protocol was immunoSEQ multiplex PCR, while the TCRdb copy is restricted to in-frame clones and leaves out a portion. This sample carries about 100,000 clones, around 90% of them seen once, and the ten largest clones take around 5.4%. Sequences were obtained from peripheral blood. This TCR came from an older man with acute or convalescent COVID-19.

CDR3 protein: CASSPRSFNYGYTF. The CDR3 coding sequence is TGTGCCAGCAGCCCCAGGTCGTTTAACTATGGCTACACCTTC. V gene TRBV7-2 combines with J gene TRBJ1-2; D not resolved. CDR1 SGHTA and CDR2 FQGNSA come from the germline V gene. The CDR3 spans 14 residues. V was clipped by 5 bases and J by 1 base, with 11 bases between them.